This T cell receptor (beta chain) comes out of a study of T cells in women clearing cervical HPV infection. Study background: Controls gave blood once infection was undetectable; cases at lesion identification. Cases' blood sampling followed lesion detection by median roughly five months (90 to 200). Overall study results and limits: A classifier using richness and V gene abundances reached an AUC of more than 0.75.

This CDR3 contains 11 residues. Germline CDR1 and CDR2: DFQATT and SNEGSKA (reference sequence). The V segment lost 6 bases and the J segment 4 bases; nucleotides outside the gene matches: 2. Its frequency marks this clone as medium-sized. Its antigen is as yet unknown. Sequencing ends 3 residues short of the CDR3 end; the germline J gene provides the rest. The table came from immunoSEQ multiplex PCR; TCRdb's copy has only in-frame clones and leaves some out. The sample totals approximately 15,000 clones. The sequence was obtained from a woman aged 18-70 years with a cervical HPV16 infection that either progressed to CIN3+ or cleared (not recorded which). This chain links TRBV20-1 with TRBJ1-2, with 7 bases identical to TRBD1. Sequencing was done on a sample of blood buffy coat. CDR3 bases read: TGCAGTGCGGGACAGTCCTATGGC. Protein sequence: CSAGQSYG. The complete CDR3 protein is CSAGQSYGYTF.